These 22 T cell receptor beta chains came from one sample sequenced in a study of blood T cell repertoires in COVID-19. The data were produced by immunoSEQ multiplex PCR, yet TCRdb's version contains in-frame clones alone and is incomplete. The sample lists approximately 200,000 clones, 80% to 90% seen once, with around 1.5% in the top ten. Sequencing input: peripheral blood. These TCRs come from a young man with active or convalescent COVID-19.

Only a few counts were recorded for this clone. The V gene is TRBV28, the J gene TRBJ1-1, with D hard to call. Germline CDR1 is MDHEN and CDR2 is SYDVKM. Trimming removed 3 bases at V and 4 bases at J, with 18 bases between. The CDR3 length is 16 residues. CDR3 sequence (DNA): TGTGCCAGCAGTTTGCTTTTCTCTACTCGGGGCACTGAAGCTTTCTTT. It yields the protein CASSLLFSTRGTEAFF. The variable domain in full, completed from reference TRBV28 and TRBJ1-1, reads DVKVTQSSRYLVKRTGEKVFLECVQDMDHENMFWYRQDPGLGLRLIYFSYDVKMKEKGDIPEGYSVSREKKERFSLILESASTNQTSMYLCASSLLFSTRGTEAFFGQGTRLTVV.

The chain combines TRBV25-1 with TRBJ2-5, with TRBD1 matching over 11 bases. The length of the CDR3 is 17 residues. The J segment lost 5 bases and the V segment lost 1 base, leaving 9 bases of the junction unmatched. Germline CDR1 is MGHDK and CDR2 is SYGVNS. The CDR3 DNA is TGTGCCAGCAGTGAATCCCGGACAGGGGGCTTTGGTGAGACCCAGTACTTC. This encodes CASSESRTGGFGETQYF. The whole variable domain, remainder taken from reference TRBV25-1 and TRBJ2-5, is EADIYQTPRYLVIGTGKKITLECSQTMGHDKMYWYQQDPGMELHLIHYSYGVNSTEKGDLSSESTVSRIRTEHFPLTLESARPSHTSQYLCASSESRTGGFGETQYFGPGTRLLVL.

The chain recombines TRBV27 with TRBJ2-1; 8 nucleotides line up with TRBD1. CDR3 length: 15 amino acids. Germline V lookup: CDR1 MNHEY, CDR2 SMNVEV (reference sequence). V shed 3 bases and J 6 bases; nucleotides not matched to a gene: 7. In DNA, the CDR3 is TGTGCCAGCAGTTTTTCAGGGGGCAGAGGCAATGAGCAGTTCTTC. This gives the protein CASSFSGGRGNEQFF.

This chain joins TRBV5-4 and TRBJ2-2; D unresolved. The V gene lost 0 bases and the J gene lost 6 bases, with 3 bases spanning the gap. The CDR3 is 12 residues long. Germline V gene lookup returns CDR1 SGHNT and CDR2 YYREEE (reference sequence). The CDR3 sequence is CASSLGAGELFF. CDR3 nucleotides: TGTGCCAGCAGCTTGGGCGCCGGGGAGCTGTTTTTT.

The chain combines TRBV18 with TRBJ1-1; perhaps TRBD1 as D (5 bases). This CDR3 comprises 13 residues. CDR1 is KGHSH, CDR2 LQKENI, per germline. Between the trimmed V and J ends, which lost 7 bases and 5 bases, there was a span of 14 bases. CDR3 sequence reads: CASLQAEATEAFF. The CDR3 DNA is TGTGCCAGCTTACAGGCTGAGGCTACTGAAGCTTTCTTT.

This rearrangement joins TRBV12-3 or TRBV12-4 to TRBJ1-1; a weak D match, TRBD1 (5 bases). This CDR3 has 13 residues. Trimming shortened V by 3 bases and J by 8 bases, and 13 bases separated the two germline ends. The CDR3 protein is CASSLAQETEAFF. The CDR3 coding sequence is TGTGCCAGCAGTTTGGCACAGGAGACGGAAGCTTTCTTT.

The genes are TRBV10-3 and TRBJ2-7, with 7 bases lining up with TRBD1. Germline CDR1 and CDR2: ENHRY and SYGVKD. CDR3 length: 13 amino acids. With V trimmed by 0 bases and J by 4 bases, 0 bases remained unmatched. This CDR3 reads CAISESTGYEQYF. CDR3 sequence (DNA): TGTGCCATCAGTGAGTCGACAGGGTACGAGCAGTACTTC.

The chain combines TRBV9 with TRBJ1-3; D unclear. CDR3 length: 14 amino acids. CDR1 and CDR2 from the germline V gene are SGDLS and YYNGEE. Trimming removed 0 bases at V and 1 base at J, with 5 bases between. The CDR3 nucleotides are TGTGCCAGCAGCGTAGTTAGTTCTGGAAACACCATATATTTT. Amino acids: CASSVVSSGNTIYF.

The rearrangement uses TRBV28 and TRBJ2-1; D unclear. The CDR3 consists of 15 residues. Deletions cut 2 bases from V and 5 bases from J, with 13 bases between. The V gene's germline CDR1 is MDHEN and CDR2 SYDVKM. CDR3 sequence reads: CASSLGLVADNEQFF. In DNA form, the CDR3 reads TGTGCCAGCAGTTTAGGCCTAGTGGCGGACAATGAGCAGTTCTTC.

V and J are TRBV11-2 and TRBJ1-2; D not certain. CDR3 length equals 13 residues. CDR1 is SGHAT, CDR2 FQNNGV, per germline. V was pared by 5 bases and J by 7 bases, with 14 bases between. CDR3 nucleotide sequence: TGTGCCAGCAGCCTTAGCCGGGATGCTGGCTACACCTTC. This sequence encodes CASSLSRDAGYTF.

V gene TRBV15 combines with J gene TRBJ2-3; weak D call: TRBD1 (5 bases). Looked up from germline, CDR1 is LNHNV and CDR2 is YYDKDF (reference sequence). With 1 base removed from V and 0 bases from J, the gap between germline ends came to 11 bases. This CDR3 has 16 amino acids. This chain's CDR3 is CATSRGIGASTDTQYF. The CDR3 region has the DNA TGTGCCACCAGCAGAGGGATAGGGGCAAGCACAGATACGCAGTATTTT.

This chain uses TRBV19 with TRBJ1-2; unclear D gene. Germline V gives CDR1 LNHDA, CDR2 SQIVND (reference sequence). The V end was cut by 6 bases, the J end by 2 bases, with 7 bases between. The CDR3 has 12 residues. CDR3 in DNA: TGTGCCAGTAGGGCGGGAAACTATGGCTACACCTTC. As protein: CASRAGNYGYTF.

This clone was recorded only once. The gene calls are TRBV5-1 and TRBJ2-7; 7 bases match TRBD2. The CDR3 is made up of 15 amino acids. Per the germline V gene, CDR1 is SGHRS and CDR2 is YFSETQ. With 0 bases clipped from V and 5 bases from J, the junction kept 8 bases outside the gene matches. The DNA of the CDR3 is TGCGCCAGCAGCTTGGTAGGTGGCGGGAGTGACGAGCAGTACTTC. This codes for CASSLVGGGSDEQYF.

The gene calls are TRBV6-1 and TRBJ1-1; unclear D gene. Germline V gene data show CDR1 as MNHNS and CDR2 as SASEGT. V shed 3 bases and J shed 0 bases, with 8 bases lying between them. The CDR3 sequence is 14 residues long. The CDR3 bases are TGTGCCAGCAGTGAGAGAATCCTGAACACTGAAGCTTTCTTT. Translating gives CASSERILNTEAFF.

The chain couples TRBV10-3 to TRBJ2-7; TRBD1 aligns across 10 bases. The V segment lost 5 bases and the J segment 4 bases; nucleotides outside the gene matches: 5. The CDR3 extends over 14 amino acids. Germline CDR1 reads ENHRY; CDR2 reads SYGVKD. CDR3 sequence (DNA): TGTGCCATCAGTAAGACAGGGGGCGTATACGAGCAGTACTTC. Amino acid sequence: CAISKTGGVYEQYF.

V usage is TRBV21-1 and J usage is TRBJ2-5; the DNA was not compared with TRBD2, the D call given in the table. TRBV21-1 is assigned pseudogene status. The CDR3 has 14 residues. CDR3 amino acids: CASSRGLGQETQYF. The CDR3 nucleotides read TGTGCCAGCAGCCGAGGACTAGGGCAAGAGACCCAGTACTTC.

The chain couples TRBV13 to TRBJ2-1; TRBD2 matches at 8 bases. The CDR3 has 18 residues. The germline V gene encodes CDR1 PRHDT and CDR2 FYEKMQ (reference sequence). Losses at the gene ends were 1 base for V and 9 bases for J; bases not matched to a gene: 17. The CDR3 nucleotides read TGTGCCAGCAGCTTAGAACCTGCCGGGGGGGTACTACATCGTGAGCAGTTCTTC. It is translated as CASSLEPAGGVLHREQFF.

A note on this clone: The identical CDR3 is also encoded by other nucleotide sequences in the sample. This chain uses TRBV29-1 with TRBJ1-3; no firm D call. In germline, CDR1 is SQVTM, CDR2 ANQGSEA. This CDR3 has 11 amino acids. Trimming shortened V by 4 bases and J by 4 bases, and 5 bases separated the two germline ends. CDR3 DNA sequence: TGCAGCGTTGTAGTGGGAAACACCATATATTTT. This encodes CSVVVGNTIYF.

The V and J genes are TRBV27 and TRBJ1-5; a weak D match, TRBD1 (6 bases). The V gene's germline CDR1 is MNHEY and CDR2 SMNVEV (reference sequence). The CDR3 has 14 amino acids. The V end was cut by 5 bases, the J end by 5 bases, with 13 bases between. DNA of the CDR3: TGTGCCAGCAGTAACACAGGGTCGTATCAGCCCCAGCATTTT. It specifies CASSNTGSYQPQHF.

This clone was seen only once. This chain joins TRBV30 and TRBJ1-2, with D possibly matching TRBD1 (6 bases). Germline lookup yields CDR1 GTSNPN and CDR2 SVGIG (reference sequence). V was pared by 3 bases and J by 6 bases, with 17 bases between. There are 14 residues in the CDR3. The CDR3 DNA sequence: TGTGCCTGGAGGGGGGGGCTGGGGAAAGATGGCTACACCTTC. Amino acids: CAWRGGLGKDGYTF.

The V and J genes are TRBV18 and TRBJ2-3, with 7 bases fitting TRBD2. Trimming cost V 1 base and J 3 bases; bases outside gene matches: 4. The CDR3 is made up of 15 amino acids. Germline V CDR1 and CDR2: KGHSH, LQKENI. CDR3 nucleotides: TGTGCCAGCTCACCACGACGGGGGGTTACAGATACGCAGTATTTT. It specifies CASSPRRGVTDTQYF.

This chain uses TRBV9 with TRBJ1-5, with D tentatively TRBD1 (5 bases). Germline V CDR1 and CDR2: SGDLS, YYNGEE. V dropped 4 bases and J dropped 6 bases, with 14 bases sitting between them. The length of the CDR3 is 14 residues. The CDR3 loop reads CASSSGRDLQPQHF. The CDR3 DNA reads TGTGCCAGCAGCTCGGGGAGGGACCTTCAGCCCCAGCATTTT.